This T cell receptor beta chain derives from a study of blood T cell repertoires in COVID-19. Study-wide background: Both acute and convalescent COVID-19 samples were obtained from the United States, Italy and Spain. In each case, the material was cDNA or gDNA derived from T cells, B-cell-depleted T cells, or PBMCs.

Clones were sequenced by immunoSEQ multiplex PCR, and TCRdb holds only the in-frame ones, with some missing. Seen here are 120,000 to 150,000 clones, roughly 89% observed once, and the top ten hold about 5.8%. Cohorts were based on clinical histories the participants reported. During the 2 weeks before they entered the study, exposed participants had met someone with a PCR-confirmed or clinician-diagnosed COVID-19 case. V shed 6 bases and J shed 4 bases, with 16 bases lying between them. CDR1 and CDR2 from the germline V gene are MNHEY and SMNVEV (reference sequence). CDR3 length: 15 residues. V is TRBV27 and J is TRBJ1-5; weak D call: TRBD1 (5 bases). The sequence came from a woman in her 50s who had been exposed to COVID-19. What was sequenced was PBMCs or T cells enriched from blood (not recorded which). CDR3 protein: CASRARGVENQPQHF. As DNA, the CDR3 is TGTGCCAGCAGGGCCCGGGGGGTCGAAAATCAGCCCCAGCATTTT.